The clone carrying this T cell receptor beta chain was seen repeatedly, ten times or more. The antigen remains undetermined. The CDR3 covers 17 residues. V was shortened by 1 base and J by 5 bases, with 22 bases between the two germline ends. Germline V gene data show CDR1 as SGHNT and CDR2 as YYREEE (reference sequence). The authors made TCR cDNA by 5'RACE template switching, adding a universal primer site and UMIs. A single record per CDR3 protein comes from TCRdb applying MiXCR to the 5' RACE reads. The table lists 200,000 to 300,000 distinct CDR3 sequences, 6.5% to 7.5% of them singletons, with approximately 0.99% in the top ten. The data are from a study of T cells after yellow fever vaccination. Study results and caveats: Most clones from primary vaccination resurfaced after the booster (approximately 96% CD4, 75% to 90% CD8).

Sequenced here: CD4+ T cells sorted from PBMCs, sampled on the day of the yellow fever booster vaccination. This receptor was taken from a man aged 25-40 years who received the YFV17D yellow fever vaccine. The rearrangement joins TRBV5-4 to TRBJ2-7, with D hard to call. CDR3 protein: CASSLRLLGNGGDEQYF. The CDR3 DNA reads as TGTGCCAGCAGCTTGCGTTTATTGGGAAACGGTGGCGACGAGCAGTACTTC.